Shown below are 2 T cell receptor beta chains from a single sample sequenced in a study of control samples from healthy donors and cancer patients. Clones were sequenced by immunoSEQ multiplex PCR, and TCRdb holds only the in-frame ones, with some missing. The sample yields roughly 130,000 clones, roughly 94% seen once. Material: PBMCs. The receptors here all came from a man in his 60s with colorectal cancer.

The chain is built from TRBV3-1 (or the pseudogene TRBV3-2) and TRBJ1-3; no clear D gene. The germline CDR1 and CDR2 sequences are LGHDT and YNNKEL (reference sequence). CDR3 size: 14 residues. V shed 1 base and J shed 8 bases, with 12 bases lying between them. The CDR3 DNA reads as TGTGCCAGCAGCCAAGCGGGCAGCCTGGACACCATATATTTT. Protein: CASSQAGSLDTIYF.

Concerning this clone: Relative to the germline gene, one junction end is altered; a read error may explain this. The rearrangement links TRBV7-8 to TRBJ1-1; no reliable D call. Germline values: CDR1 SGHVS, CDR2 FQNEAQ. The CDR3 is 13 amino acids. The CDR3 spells CASGLTLNTEAFF. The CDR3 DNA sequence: TGTGCCAGCGGCTTGACTTTGAACACTGAAGCTTTCTTT.